Listed here are 23 T cell receptor beta chains from one sample, sequenced in a study of CD8+ T cells in alopecia areata. As for treatment: oral pan-JAK inhibitor, 5-10 mg twice daily. Reverse transcription of extracted RNA yielded cDNA, which provided the sequencing template. Repertoires were generated with immunoSEQ multiplex PCR, while TCRdb's copy carries only in-frame clones and drops some. Here the sample spans 200,000 to 250,000 clones, roughly two fifths being singletons. The source was CD4+ T cells sorted from blood, collected around week 31, from a patient treated with tofacitinib. The receptors were gathered from a human donor with alopecia areata.

The rearrangement links TRBV5-1 to TRBJ2-5; TRBD1 matches at 9 bases. CDR1 is SGHRS, CDR2 YFSETQ, per germline. V dropped 2 bases and J dropped 2; count of bases not matched to a gene: 10. The CDR3 has 17 residues. In DNA, the CDR3 is TGCGCCAGCAGCTTATTACAGGGGGCGCTTGGGCAAGAGACCCAGTACTTC. Its protein is CASSLLQGALGQETQYF.

The V gene is TRBV5-1, the J gene TRBJ2-2; D is unclear. CDR1 SGHRS and CDR2 YFSETQ come from the germline V gene. V lost 6 bases, J lost 2 bases, and 11 bases lay in between. The CDR3 length is 14 residues. CDR3 sequence: CASTDLTNTGELFF. Written as DNA, the CDR3 is TGCGCCAGCACCGATCTTACTAACACCGGGGAGCTGTTTTTT.

As for this clone: This specimen includes other DNA sequences encoding the same CDR3. The CDR3 DNA sequence: TGCAGCGTTATGGACAGGATCGGGCAGCCCCAGCATTTT. It translates to CSVMDRIGQPQHF. This sequence joins TRBV29-1 and TRBJ1-5, with TRBD1 matching over 7 bases. CDR1 and CDR2 (germline): SQVTM, ANQGSEA. CDR3 length: 13 amino acids. Germline trimming cut 5 bases from V and 7 bases from J; bases unmatched to any gene: 8.

The V and J genes are TRBV9 and TRBJ1-1; D is unclear. This CDR3 comprises 14 residues. Germline V gene lookup returns CDR1 SGDLS and CDR2 YYNGEE. V gave up 3 bases and J gave up 4 bases, with 13 bases separating them. The CDR3: CASSGQLGGTEAFF. CDR3 nucleotide sequence: TGTGCCAGCAGCGGACAATTGGGAGGCACTGAAGCTTTCTTT.

This clone was recorded a few times. The chain couples TRBV30 to TRBJ1-1; D perhaps matches TRBD1 (5 bases). CDR1 GTSNPN and CDR2 SVGIG come from the germline V gene (reference sequence). The CDR3 has 15 amino acids. The V end lost 8 bases, the J end lost 1 base, and 20 bases lay between the germline ends. Written as DNA, the CDR3 is TGTGCCCTGATCCGGACAAGGGTTGCGAACACTGAAGCTTTCTTT. This sequence encodes CALIRTRVANTEAFF.

The chain is built from TRBV13 and TRBJ2-3; D gene unclear. Between the trimmed V and J ends, which lost 3 bases and 0 bases, there was a span of 13 bases. The CDR3 consists of 16 residues. The V gene's germline CDR1 is PRHDT and CDR2 FYEKMQ (reference sequence). CDR3 loop: CASSFRLNPSTDTQYF. In DNA form, the CDR3 reads TGTGCCAGCAGCTTCCGACTCAACCCCAGCACAGATACGCAGTATTTT.

The chain uses TRBV6-6 and TRBJ2-7, with 11 nucleotides matching TRBD1. Germline V CDR1 and CDR2: MNHNY, SVGAGI (reference sequence). Germline trimming cut 7 bases from V and 4 bases from J; bases unmatched to any gene: 9. CDR3 size: 15 residues. CDR3 amino acids: CASNKEDRGQYEQYF. The DNA for the CDR3 is TGTGCCAGCAATAAGGAGGACAGGGGGCAGTACGAGCAGTACTTC.

The chain couples TRBV28 to TRBJ2-7, with 11 bases that match TRBD2. This CDR3 has 15 residues. Germline V CDR1 and CDR2: MDHEN, SYDVKM. V was clipped by 1 base and J by 6 bases; unmatched bases: 5. CDR3 loop: CASSLYTSGRSEQYF. The DNA of the CDR3 is TGTGCCAGCAGTTTATATACTAGCGGGAGAAGCGAGCAGTACTTC.

V and J are TRBV9 and TRBJ1-1; D unclear. Germline V lookup: CDR1 SGDLS, CDR2 YYNGEE. Trimming removed 6 bases at V and 0 bases at J, with 12 bases between. This CDR3 has 14 residues. The CDR3 sequence: CASTSPSLNTEAFF. The CDR3 region has the DNA TGTGCCAGCACCTCGCCCAGTCTGAACACTGAAGCTTTCTTT.

The chain couples TRBV27 to TRBJ1-4; tentative D call: TRBD1 (6 bases). This CDR3 is 15 amino acids long. V was clipped by 4 bases and J by 3 bases, with 12 bases between them. Germline V CDR1 and CDR2: MNHEY, SMNVEV (reference sequence). The CDR3 reads CASSSRTASNEKLFF. CDR3 nucleotide sequence: TGTGCCAGCAGTTCCCGGACAGCCTCTAATGAAAAACTGTTTTTT.

In this sample, this clone turned up a few times. The chain joins TRBV30 to TRBJ1-1; tentative D call: TRBD1 (5 bases). This CDR3 is built from 13 residues. Germline CDR1 is GTSNPN and CDR2 is SVGIG (reference sequence). The V end lost 3 bases, the J end lost 5 bases, and 13 bases lay between the germline ends. The CDR3 coding sequence is TGTGCCTGGAGGCCTCTGGGGGTAACTGAAGCTTTCTTT. Translation gives CAWRPLGVTEAFF.

The gene calls are TRBV5-4 and TRBJ2-3; no clear D gene. CDR1 is SGHNT, CDR2 YYREEE, per germline (reference sequence). Between the trimmed V and J ends, which lost 4 bases and 0 bases, there was a span of 9 bases. The CDR3 totals 14 residues. CDR3 sequence: CASSPQRSTDTQYF. The CDR3 nucleotides read TGTGCCAGCAGCCCACAAAGGAGCACAGATACGCAGTATTTT.

J is TRBJ2-7 and V is TRBV23-1; unclear D gene. TRBV23-1 is designated an ORF whose function remains uncertain. V was cut by 7 bases and J by 5 bases, with 9 bases left in between. The CDR3 runs 11 residues. The CDR3 reads CASTPPDEQYF. The CDR3 DNA reads TGCGCCAGCACCCCTCCGGACGAGCAGTACTTC.

The V gene is TRBV5-1, the J gene TRBJ2-7; D not resolved. CDR1 and CDR2 (germline): SGHRS, YFSETQ. Between the trimmed V and J ends, which lost 4 bases and 3 bases, there was a span of 8 bases. The CDR3 totals 12 residues. The CDR3 reads CASSPNNYEQYF. The CDR3 coding sequence is TGCGCCAGCAGCCCAAATAACTACGAGCAGTACTTC.

The rearrangement links TRBV5-1 to TRBJ2-3; D is possibly TRBD1 (6 bases). CDR1 and CDR2 (germline): SGHRS, YFSETQ. Trimming cost V 0 bases and J 6 bases, with 14 bases left between them. This CDR3 spans 15 amino acids. Written as DNA, the CDR3 is TGCGCCAGCAGCTTGGCCCCTCTAACAGGGGATACGCAGTATTTT. Amino acid sequence: CASSLAPLTGDTQYF. Combining the CDR3 with reference TRBV5-1 and TRBJ2-3 gives the whole variable domain KAGVTQTPRYLIKTRGQQVTLSCSPISGHRSVSWYQQTPGQGLQFLFEYFSETQRNKGNFPGRFSGRQFSNSRSEMNVSTLELGDSALYLCASSLAPLTGDTQYFGPGTRLTVL.

The count of this clone is one. The rearrangement joins TRBV2 to TRBJ2-7; 8 positions agree with TRBD1. The CDR3 has 17 residues. Germline assignment: CDR1 SNHLY and CDR2 FYNNEI. J gave up 2 bases and V 5 bases, and 14 bases lay outside the gene matches. The CDR3 sequence is CASSPGFSTGATYEQYF. Here the CDR3 DNA reads TGTGCCAGCAGTCCCGGATTTTCGACAGGGGCGACCTACGAGCAGTACTTC.

This clone was counted a few times. This CDR3 is also generated by other DNA sequences in the sample. This chain connects TRBV6-5 to TRBJ1-2; D may be TRBD1 (5 bases). Germline CDR1 and CDR2: MNHEY and SVGAGI. The CDR3 is made up of 12 amino acids. Trimming shortened V by 4 bases and J by 3 bases, and 6 bases separated the two germline ends. The CDR3 is CASSSGHYGYTF. CDR3 sequence (DNA): TGTGCCAGCAGTTCAGGGCACTATGGCTACACCTTC.

There are a few counts of this clone. The chain's CDR3 is CSVGTDPNQPQHF. For the CDR3, the DNA is TGCAGCGTTGGTACCGACCCCAATCAGCCCCAGCATTTT. The rearrangement uses TRBV29-1 and TRBJ1-5; D uncertain. The CDR3 is 13 amino acids. Trimming took off 4 bases at V and 3 bases at J, with 10 bases between the two ends. Germline CDR1 is SQVTM and CDR2 is ANQGSEA.

This clone was seen many times. CDR3 protein: CASSEGEWNTEAFF. The CDR3 DNA is TGTGCCAGCAGTGAAGGGGAATGGAACACTGAAGCTTTCTTT. V gene TRBV2 combines with J gene TRBJ1-1; D unclear. The CDR3 length is 14 residues. Germline values: CDR1 SNHLY, CDR2 FYNNEI. The V end was cut by 1 base, the J end by 1 base, with 7 bases between.

The chain recombines TRBV12-5 with TRBJ1-3; no clear D. The CDR3 runs to 16 residues. CDR1 LGHNT and CDR2 FRNRAP come from the germline V gene. Trimming took off 3 bases at V and 0 bases at J, with 12 bases between the two ends. CDR3 in amino acids: CASGFIPFRSGNTIYF. For the CDR3, the DNA is TGTGCTAGTGGTTTTATCCCCTTTCGCTCTGGAAACACCATATATTTT. Variable domain in full (rest from reference TRBV12-5 and TRBJ1-3): DARVTQTPRHKVTEMGQEVTMRCQPILGHNTVFWYRQTMMQGLELLAYFRNRAPLDDSGMPKDRFSAEMPDATLATLKIQPSEPRDSAVYFCASGFIPFRSGNTIYFGEGSWLTVV.

V gene TRBV30 combines with J gene TRBJ2-3; 10 bases are shared with TRBD2. This CDR3 region has 15 residues. Losses at the gene ends were 5 bases for V and 3 bases for J; bases not matched to a gene: 8. CDR1 and CDR2 (germline): GTSNPN, SVGIG (reference sequence). The CDR3 sequence: CAWASGLAVTDTQYF. The DNA for the CDR3 is TGTGCCTGGGCTTCCGGACTAGCGGTAACAGATACGCAGTATTTT. Variable domain in full (rest from reference TRBV30 and TRBJ2-3): SQTIHQWPATLVQPVGSPLSLECTVEGTSNPNLYWYRQAAGRGLQLLFYSVGIGQISSEVPQNLSASRPQDRQFILSSKKLLLSDSGFYLCAWASGLAVTDTQYFGPGTRLTVL.

Worth noting for this clone: At the DNA level, this CDR3 is encoded by other sequences in the same sample as well. J is TRBJ2-1 and V is TRBV10-3; D is perhaps TRBD2 (5 bases). V was cut by 0 bases and J by 0 bases, with 9 bases left in between. The CDR3 loop spans 16 amino acids. Germline V gene lookup returns CDR1 ENHRY and CDR2 SYGVKD. The CDR3 bases are TGTGCCATCAGTGAGTCGACGGGGAGCTCCTACAATGAGCAGTTCTTC. Amino acids: CAISESTGSSYNEQFF.

The rearrangement uses TRBV9 and TRBJ2-3; 9 bases are shared with TRBD1. The CDR3 contains 14 residues. The V gene end was trimmed by 3 bases and the J gene end by 5 bases; junction bases not matched to a gene: 4. Germline assignment: CDR1 SGDLS and CDR2 YYNGEE. Here the CDR3 reads CASSDRGLGDTQYF. CDR3 DNA sequence: TGTGCCAGCAGCGACAGGGGGCTGGGAGATACGCAGTATTTT.